This entry concerns a single T cell receptor beta chain. This receptor's antigen is unknown. No much larger clone exists at a distance of one base, and base qualities are not known. CD8 naive samples consisted of CD45RO-negative cells that were positively selected for CCR7, yielding a CD45RA+CCR7+ population without TemRA cells. The donors were healthy, HIV-negative adults who had no recently reported acute infections or vaccinations. All donors were Caucasian adults living in Nashville, Tennessee, USA. Blood was collected by leukapheresis, and PBMCs were isolated by Ficoll-Histopaque density gradient centrifugation and then cryopreserved in liquid nitrogen vapor phase. Purity and quantity of every magnetically sorted T cell population were checked by analytical flow cytometry. Genomic DNA was isolated from every sorted fraction and measured by UV absorbance on a Nanodrop 2000c. TCR CDR3 regions were amplified from genomic DNA by multiplex PCR using the deep immunoSEQ assay. For each cell subset, the extracted genomic DNA was distributed evenly across all wells of several immunoSEQ 96-well plates, and each plate served as one replicate. For sorted subsets, about 200 ng genomic DNA, equal to tens of thousands of T cell genomes, was loaded into each replicate PCR. The purified libraries were quantified using a Qubit 3.0 fluorometer, sized with a Bioanalyzer 2100, and then quantified again using the KAPA Library Quantification kit. Every immunoSEQ 96-well plate was sequenced on a dedicated single-read 150-cycle Illumina NextSeq 550 flow cell. In the original analysis: Because the immunoSEQ output held only junctional sequences and lacked quality scores, the filtering could not match the filtering applied to full-length reads. Sequences were annotated with PyIR, a Python wrapper for IgBLAST v1.9, and V/J genes and CDR3 were assigned using IMGT germline references. Any read was removed if the V/J assignment was weak (E-value above 1e-6), the CDR3 was missing, or the read contained stop codons, out-of-frame junctions, or ambiguous translated residues. V3J clonotypes were defined as sequences sharing an identical inferred V gene, J gene, and CDR3 amino acid sequence. Percentage overlap between repertoires was calculated by dividing the number of shared unique clonotypes by the size of the smaller repertoire. RTK rarefaction, the Chao1 estimator, and Recon v2.1 estimates of unobserved clonotypes were used to assess repertoire richness. For all TCRbeta clonotypes obtained by the gDNA method from a few donors, generation probabilities were computed with OLGA. TCRdb stores this immuneACCESS table with in-frame sequences only. Part of the clones is absent; in the studies checked, under half of the shortfall reflects unresolved V genes, and no reason is known for the rest. The V and J calls and clone size are taken from that table; D and trimming were inferred from the DNA. Counted in this sample were 1.5 million to 2.5 million clones; roughly 95% of them appeared once. The leading ten clones occupy 1% to 1.5% of the sample.

The data were taken from a study of shared clonotypes between healthy human individuals (TCRdb year 2020). About the full investigation: The cohort comprised a couple of women and three men aged 18 to 49 years. The study deeply sequenced blood TCR repertoires of about 5 healthy adults to estimate repertoire size and the extent of clonotype sharing between individuals. Each donor's leukapheresis produced roughly between roughly 0.9 and 9 billion PBMCs. Different laboratories and diverse techniques were used to prepare libraries and sequence TCR repertoires, to increase sequencing depth and limit assay-specific biases. For each donor, three plates each were used for CD4 naive and CD4 memory, two plates were used for CD8 naive, and one plate was used for CD8 memory. Broader findings and caveats from the paper: Sampling was restricted to blood, and TCR repertoires in tissues likely differ from the TCR repertoires found in blood. Naive subsets generally had larger estimated clonotype richness than memory subsets did. Rarefaction of sorted-subset datasets indicated incomplete sequencing despite the large sequencing depth. Pairwise subsampling led to the expectation that sequencing depth would affect the degree of clonotype sharing among donors. Sharing across four donors was observed for about 5% of naive CD4, about 3.2% of naive CD8, about 2.3% of memory CD4, and about 0.4% of memory CD8 clonotypes. The genetic and exposure-history diversity represented was limited by the small number of donors. Higher generation probabilities were observed for clonotypes shared by all four sorted-subset donors than for non-shared clonotypes.

According to the germline V gene, CDR1 reads MNHEY and CDR2 reads SVGAGI. V is reduced by 0 bases and J by 4 bases, leaving a spacing of 12 bases between them. From its cysteine to its phenylalanine, the CDR3 spans 15 amino acids. The retained sequence is limited to the CDR3, 45 bases, with the frame set at the first base. Sequencing input: naive CD8+ T cells sorted from blood. Read against the paper, the sample's cell subset or site label means: CD45RA+CCR7+. The chain was built from TRBV6-5 and TRBJ1-2; TRBD1 is a possible D gene, resting on 6 matching bases. This receptor was taken from a man younger than 35 in good health. At the DNA level, the sequence is TGTGCCAGCAGTTACTCGGAGGGGGAGGTCTATGGCTACACCTTC. This gives the protein CASSYSEGEVYGYTF.